This T cell receptor beta chain was sequenced during a study of CD8+ T cells in alopecia areata. Overall study: Oral tofacitinib, 5 to 10 mg twice daily, was given in an open-label trial. Study observations and caveats: Normal scalp showed lower clonality than lesional scalp, especially alopecia totalis/universalis.

About this clone itself: The antigen is unknown.

Alopecia areata patients gave lesional scalp punch biopsies and peripheral blood samples. Isolation of CD4+ and CD8+ T cells from PBMCs was achieved by sorting. As the sequencing template, cDNA was produced by extracting RNA and reverse transcribing it. TCRdb's copy holds only in-frame clones and misses some; the assay was immunoSEQ multiplex PCR. The sample has approximately 150,000 clones, about 70% seen once. V gave up 3 bases and J gave up 1 base, with 7 bases separating them. CDR1 MRHNA and CDR2 SNTAGT come from the germline V gene. The CDR3 extends over 13 amino acids. The V call is TRBV6-4, the J call TRBJ2-7; D not resolved. This receptor was taken from a human donor with alopecia areata. The source was CD8+ T cells sorted from blood, collected at week 0. The CDR3 region is CASSEAPSYEQYF. CDR3 DNA sequence: TGTGCCAGCAGTGAGGCACCGTCCTACGAGCAGTACTTC.